This T cell receptor (beta chain) originates from a study of Ad26.COV2.S vaccination and SARS-CoV-2 variants. Looking at the study overall: Donor got 5x10^10 or 1x10^11 viral particles of Ad26.COV2.S.

This table comes from immunoSEQ multiplex PCR, and its TCRdb copy is limited to in-frame clones, with some not included. This table holds approximately 340,000 clones, approximately 85% found once. The treatment is: roughly 18 received Ad26.COV2.S at low or high dose, single or two shots; about 5 received placebo; per-sample allocation not given. Day 63 after the first injection of vaccine or placebo was the sampling time. Donor was an adult aged 18-55 years in Boston. The sample was peripheral blood, taken in a trial of Ad26.COV2.S vaccine versus placebo. The source of this sequence is a person aged 18-60 years who received the Ad26.COV2.S COVID-19 vaccine or a placebo.

The CDR3: CASRGTGSYEQYF. CDR3 DNA sequence: TGTGCCAGCAGGGGAACAGGGTCCTACGAGCAGTACTTC. The chain is built from TRBV6-1 and TRBJ2-7; TRBD1 might be the D (6 bases). The ends were cut back, 6 bases at V and 1 base at J, with 10 bases in the middle. This CDR3 region has 13 residues. The germline V gene has CDR1 MNHNS and CDR2 SASEGT.